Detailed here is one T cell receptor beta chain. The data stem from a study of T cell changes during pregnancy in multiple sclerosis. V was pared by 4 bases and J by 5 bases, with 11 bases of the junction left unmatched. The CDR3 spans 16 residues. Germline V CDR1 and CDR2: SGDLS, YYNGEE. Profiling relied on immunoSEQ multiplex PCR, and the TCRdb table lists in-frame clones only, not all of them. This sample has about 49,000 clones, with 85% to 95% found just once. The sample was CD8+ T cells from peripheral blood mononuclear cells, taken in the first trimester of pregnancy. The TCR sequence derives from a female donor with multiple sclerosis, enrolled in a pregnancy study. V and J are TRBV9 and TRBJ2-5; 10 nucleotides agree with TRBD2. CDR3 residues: CASSPPSGRALETQYF. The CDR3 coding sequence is TGTGCCAGCAGCCCACCGAGCGGGAGGGCCTTGGAGACCCAGTACTTC.